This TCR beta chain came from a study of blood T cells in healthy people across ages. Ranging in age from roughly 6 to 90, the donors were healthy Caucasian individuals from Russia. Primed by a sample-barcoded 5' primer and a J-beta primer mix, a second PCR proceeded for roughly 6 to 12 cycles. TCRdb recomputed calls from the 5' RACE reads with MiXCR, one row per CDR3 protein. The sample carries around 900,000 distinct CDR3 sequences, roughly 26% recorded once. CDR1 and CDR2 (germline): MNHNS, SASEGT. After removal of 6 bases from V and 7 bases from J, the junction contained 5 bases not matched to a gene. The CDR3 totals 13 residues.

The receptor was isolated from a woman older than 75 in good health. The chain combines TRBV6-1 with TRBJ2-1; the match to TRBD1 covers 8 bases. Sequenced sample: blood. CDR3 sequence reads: CASRDTGGNEQFF. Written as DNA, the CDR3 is TGTGCCAGCAGAGACACAGGGGGGAATGAGCAGTTCTTC.